Listed here are 12 T cell receptor beta chains from one sample, sequenced in a study of shared clonotypes between healthy human individuals. Assay: immunoSEQ multiplex PCR; the TCRdb copy retains only in-frame clones and omits some. This sample has around 980,000 clones; around 78% occur once, and the top ten carry 0.5% to 0.65%. The sequenced sample consisted of memory CD4+ T cells from PBMCs. Noted subset: CD45RA-negative fraction. All receptors derive from a man between 18 and 35 years old in good health. Some clones in this sample may be carry-over from other donors' samples.

The J gene is TRBJ2-4, the V gene TRBV28; TRBD1 is a possible D gene (5 bases). Germline CDR1 MDHEN, CDR2 SYDVKM. V lost 2 bases and J lost 6, with 11 bases in between. The CDR3 runs to 14 residues. The CDR3 nucleotides read TGTGCCAGCAGTTTAAGCCAGGGCGGAAACATTCAGTACTTC. Translation gives CASSLSQGGNIQYF.

V gene TRBV6-5 combines with J gene TRBJ2-3; D not resolved. The CDR3 is 14 residues long. Looked up from germline, CDR1 is MNHEY and CDR2 is SVGAGI. The V end was cut by 5 bases, the J end by 4 bases, with 13 bases between. The CDR3 DNA reads TGTGCCAGCAGTCCCCCGGGCAGTTCAGATACGCAGTATTTT. Its protein is CASSPPGSSDTQYF.

The count of this clone is one. This sequence joins TRBV28 and TRBJ2-7; D might be TRBD2 (5 bases). Germline V gene sequence: CDR1 MDHEN, CDR2 SYDVKM. Trimming cost V 6 bases and J 4 bases, with 19 bases left between them. This CDR3 is 15 amino acids long. CDR3 coding DNA: TGTGCCAGCAGGACTCTGTTGAACGGGGTTTACGAGCAGTACTTC. Its protein is CASRTLLNGVYEQYF. The entire variable domain, with the rest obtained from reference TRBV28 and TRBJ2-7, is as follows: DVKVTQSSRYLVKRTGEKVFLECVQDMDHENMFWYRQDPGLGLRLIYFSYDVKMKEKGDIPEGYSVSREKKERFSLILESASTNQTSMYLCASRTLLNGVYEQYFGPGTRLTVT.

The rearrangement joins TRBV5-4 to TRBJ1-2; D gene ambiguous. V lost 0 bases to trimming and J lost 0 bases, with 9 bases between them. This CDR3 region has 15 residues. Germline V gene lookup returns CDR1 SGHNT and CDR2 YYREEE (reference sequence). CDR3 sequence: CASSLGTDPNYGYTF. The CDR3 nucleotides read TGTGCCAGCAGCTTGGGCACAGATCCTAACTATGGCTACACCTTC.

The rearrangement links TRBV28 to TRBJ1-3; 8 positions match TRBD1. This CDR3 has 19 residues. The germline gives CDR1 MDHEN, CDR2 SYDVKM. V dropped 1 base and J dropped 0; count of bases not matched to a gene: 11. The CDR3 loop is CASSLLVGDRYLSGNTIYF. As DNA, the CDR3 is TGTGCCAGCAGTTTATTAGTGGGGGACAGGTACCTCTCTGGAAACACCATATATTTT.

In the case of this clone: At the DNA level, this CDR3 is encoded by other sequences in the same sample as well. V usage is TRBV7-9 and J usage is TRBJ1-4, with D perhaps matching TRBD1 (5 bases). Germline V CDR1 and CDR2: SEHNR, FQNEAQ (reference sequence). The CDR3 has 15 residues. The ends were cut back, 0 bases at V and 0 bases at J, with 5 bases in the middle. The chain's CDR3 is CASSLAGPTNEKLFF. CDR3 coding DNA: TGTGCCAGCAGCTTAGCGGGGCCAACTAATGAAAAACTGTTTTTT.

The V and J genes are TRBV2 and TRBJ2-7; TRBD2 might be the D (6 bases). The CDR3 length is 15 residues. In germline, CDR1 is SNHLY, CDR2 FYNNEI. Trimming stripped 4 bases from V and 3 bases from J, with 16 bases between. The DNA for the CDR3 is TGTGCCAGCAGTGGATCCGGGACTCTCGTCTACGAGCAGTACTTC. Translated, it gives CASSGSGTLVYEQYF.

The J gene is TRBJ2-1, the V gene TRBV5-1; 10 nucleotides match TRBD2. V lost 1 base and J lost 6; bases outside the gene matches: 4. The CDR3 is made up of 15 amino acids. Germline values: CDR1 SGHRS, CDR2 YFSETQ. Here the CDR3 reads CASSLPLAGANEQFF. CDR3 DNA: TGCGCCAGCAGCTTGCCTCTAGCGGGAGCCAATGAGCAGTTCTTC.

The chain employs TRBV6-1 and TRBJ1-1, with 9 positions matching TRBD1. V lost 6 bases, J lost 1 base, and 6 bases stayed unmatched. The CDR3 runs 15 residues. CDR1 and CDR2 from the germline V gene are MNHNS and SASEGT. The CDR3 here is CASRGTGHANTEAFF. The CDR3 DNA is TGTGCCAGCAGAGGGACAGGGCACGCGAACACTGAAGCTTTCTTT.

About this clone itself: This is likely an artifact of a read error, given a far larger clone one base away. The chain is built from TRBV27 and TRBJ1-4; TRBD1 agrees at 10 bases. V gave up 2 bases and J gave up 7 bases; unmatched junction bases: 1. The CDR3 consists of 14 residues. Germline lookup yields CDR1 MNHEY and CDR2 SMNVEV (reference sequence). CDR3 residues: CASSLRDRGEKLFF. The CDR3, as DNA: TGTGCCAGCAGTTTAAGGGACAGGGGTGAAAAACTGTTTTTT.

This chain connects TRBV6-6 to TRBJ2-1; possibly TRBD2 for D (6 bases). V was shortened by 8 bases and J by 10 bases, with 12 bases between the two germline ends. There are 11 residues in the CDR3. The germline CDR1 and CDR2 sequences are MNHNY and SVGAGI (reference sequence). In DNA form, the CDR3 reads TGTGCCAGCCTCCGGGGGAACGAGCAGTTCTTC. This encodes CASLRGNEQFF.

This chain joins TRBV19 and TRBJ2-7; possibly TRBD1 for D (6 bases). Germline V gene sequence: CDR1 LNHDA, CDR2 SQIVND (reference sequence). The CDR3 contains 12 residues. Trimming removed 6 bases from V and 7 bases from J, with 13 bases in between. The CDR3 loop reads CASSVRGREQYF. The CDR3 DNA is TGTGCCAGTAGCGTCAGGGGAAGGGAGCAGTACTTC.